This note documents a single TCR beta chain sequence. Data came from immunoSEQ multiplex PCR; TCRdb stores just in-frame clones and leaves some out. The table shows 75,000 to 90,000 clones, with around 90% occurring only once. The sample comes from a study of T cell changes during pregnancy in multiple sclerosis. V dropped 3 bases and J dropped 1 base, with 15 bases sitting between them. The CDR3 is 16 amino acids. Germline CDR1 reads MDHEN; CDR2 reads SYDVKM. The sequencing used PBMCs, collected in the first trimester of pregnancy. The chain combines TRBV28 with TRBJ1-2; a weak D match, TRBD1 (6 bases). The sequence was obtained from a female donor in good health, serving as a control in a pregnancy study. Some clones in this sample may be carry-over from other donors' samples. CDR3 loop: CASSFPQGSDNYGYTF. CDR3 nucleotides: TGTGCCAGCAGTTTCCCACAGGGTTCCGATAACTATGGCTACACCTTC.